The 22 T cell receptor beta chains given below trace back to one sample, sequenced in a study of T cell responses to AZD1222 COVID-19 vaccine. Sequencing was performed with immunoSEQ multiplex PCR; in TCRdb, only in-frame clones are kept and a portion is missing. The repertoire holds approximately 130,000 clones, over 85% seen once, with approximately 3.1% in the top ten. Sequencing used peripheral blood, obtained on day 0 of AZD1222 vaccination. The receptors come from an adult in good health.

CDR3 bases: TGTGCCAGCAGCCAAACTCAAGCGGGTGAAGCTTTCTTT. Its translation: CASSQTQAGEAFF. The rearrangement joins TRBV3-1 (or the pseudogene TRBV3-2) to TRBJ1-1, with D uncertain. The germline V gene has CDR1 LGHDT and CDR2 YNNKEL (reference sequence). V was clipped by 2 bases and J by 7 bases, with 11 bases between them. CDR3 length equals 13 residues.

The rearrangement links TRBV5-4 to TRBJ2-2; 8 bases fit TRBD2. The J segment lost 4 bases and the V segment lost 4 bases, leaving 9 bases of the junction unmatched. The V gene's germline CDR1 is SGHNT and CDR2 YYREEE (reference sequence). The CDR3 sequence is 16 residues long. CDR3 residues: CASSPGGFRATGELFF. The CDR3 bases are TGTGCCAGCAGCCCGGGGGGGTTCAGGGCCACCGGGGAGCTGTTTTTT.

The CDR3 bases are TGTGCCAGCAGCTCCAAAGAGACCCAGGATGAAAAACTGTTTTTT. Its translation: CASSSKETQDEKLFF. The gene calls are TRBV5-6 and TRBJ1-4; D ambiguous. CDR3 length equals 15 residues. Germline assignment: CDR1 SGHDT and CDR2 YYEEEE. Trimming removed 3 bases at V and 6 bases at J, with 15 bases between.

V and J are TRBV7-2 and TRBJ1-6; 8 nucleotides match TRBD1. Germline values: CDR1 SGHTA, CDR2 FQGNSA. Trimming cost V 2 bases and J 8 bases; bases outside gene matches: 11. This CDR3 comprises 17 residues. This CDR3 is CASSLTRQGSGDSPLHF. The CDR3 nucleotides are TGTGCCAGCAGCTTAACACGACAGGGGTCCGGGGATTCACCCCTCCACTTT.

This clone was observed once. This sequence joins TRBV28 and TRBJ2-7; 8 nucleotides line up with TRBD1. Per germline, CDR1 MDHEN and CDR2 SYDVKM. The CDR3 runs to 15 residues. V gave up 6 bases and J gave up 2 bases; unmatched junction bases: 9. The CDR3 region is CASRPGTGPPYEQYF. The CDR3 bases are TGTGCCAGCAGGCCAGGGACAGGACCCCCCTACGAGCAGTACTTC.

The chain carries TRBV27 and TRBJ1-2, with a tentative D call TRBD1 (6 bases). V lost 6 bases and J lost 4, with 9 bases in between. Germline V gives CDR1 MNHEY, CDR2 SMNVEV (reference sequence). The CDR3 runs to 12 residues. The CDR3 nucleotides read TGTGCCAGCAGGCGGGGGGCCTATGGCTACACCTTC. Residues: CASRRGAYGYTF.

The chain carries TRBV30 and TRBJ2-3; the D is unclear. The germline V gene encodes CDR1 GTSNPN and CDR2 SVGIG (reference sequence). The CDR3 length is 12 residues. Trimming took 4 bases from V and 3 from J, leaving 8 bases between them. As DNA, the CDR3 is TGTGCCTGGACTAGTGGGACAGATACGCAGTATTTT. As protein: CAWTSGTDTQYF.

A note on this clone: A read error may produce the germline difference seen at one junction end. The chain uses TRBV2 and TRBJ1-6, with D possibly TRBD1 on 6 matching bases. The CDR3 covers 13 residues. Germline V lookup: CDR1 SNHLY, CDR2 FYNNEI. DNA for the CDR3: TGTGCCAGCAGCCTCGTCCGAGGACAGATTCCGGCTTTT. Encoded protein: CASSLVRGQIPAF.

The V and J genes are TRBV30 and TRBJ2-3; D remains ambiguous. Germline CDR1 is GTSNPN and CDR2 is SVGIG (reference sequence). The CDR3 is 17 amino acids. Trimming removed 0 bases at V and 0 bases at J, with 16 bases between. The CDR3 is CAWSVFSPGASTDTQYF. The CDR3 nucleotides are TGTGCCTGGAGTGTATTCAGTCCAGGAGCTAGCACAGATACGCAGTATTTT.

The rearrangement uses TRBV19 and TRBJ2-5; a possible D gene is TRBD1 (6 bases). The CDR3 runs to 15 residues. The V gene lost 3 bases and the J gene lost 5 bases, with 16 bases spanning the gap. CDR1 is LNHDA, CDR2 SQIVND, per germline (reference sequence). The CDR3 bases are TGTGCCAGTAGTATTGGGGGCAGGGATGCTGAGACCCAGTACTTC. This translates into CASSIGGRDAETQYF. The variable domain in full, completed from reference TRBV19 and TRBJ2-5, reads DGGITQSPKYLFRKEGQNVTLSCEQNLNHDAMYWYRQDPGQGLRLIYYSQIVNDFQKGDIAEGYSVSREKKESFPLTVTSAQKNPTAFYLCASSIGGRDAETQYFGPGTRLLVL.

The V call is TRBV28, the J call TRBJ1-3, with D unresolved. The V gene lost 5 bases and the J gene lost 0 bases, with 5 bases spanning the gap. Germline V CDR1 and CDR2: MDHEN, SYDVKM. The CDR3 length is 13 residues. The chain's CDR3 is CASSTNSGNTIYF. The CDR3 nucleotides are TGTGCCAGCAGTACCAACTCTGGAAACACCATATATTTT.

The chain uses TRBV2 and TRBJ1-2; 10 nucleotides line up with TRBD1. V shed 5 bases and J 5 bases; nucleotides not matched to a gene: 8. Germline-derived CDR1 and CDR2 are SNHLY and FYNNEI. The CDR3 is 15 residues long. The CDR3 DNA reads as TGTGCCAGCAGTCCTGGACAGGGGGGGATTTATGGCTACACCTTC. Its translation: CASSPGQGGIYGYTF.

The J gene is TRBJ2-4, the V gene TRBV27; D might be TRBD2 (6 bases). Germline V lookup: CDR1 MNHEY, CDR2 SMNVEV (reference sequence). Trimming shortened V by 8 bases and J by 5 bases, and 16 bases separated the two germline ends. This CDR3 has 14 amino acids. The CDR3 loop reads CASHRRGMENIQYF. CDR3 bases: TGTGCCAGCCACCGACGGGGGATGGAAAACATTCAGTACTTC.

The CDR3 DNA reads TGTGCCAGCAGCGCCGGGGCAACTAATGAAAAACTGTTTTTT. Its translation: CASSAGATNEKLFF. The chain combines TRBV9 with TRBJ1-4; D gene unclear. Germline V gene sequence: CDR1 SGDLS, CDR2 YYNGEE. The CDR3 covers 14 residues. V was cut by 3 bases and J by 0 bases, with 6 bases left in between.

This clone was recorded only once. The chain employs TRBV28 and TRBJ1-2, with D tentatively TRBD1 (5 bases). Trimming pared 5 bases from V and 4 bases from J, leaving 11 bases between. Per the germline V gene, CDR1 is MDHEN and CDR2 is SYDVKM. CDR3 length: 13 residues. As DNA, the CDR3 is TGTGCCAGCAGTCCCAAGACAGTCTATGGCTACACCTTC. Amino acids: CASSPKTVYGYTF.

This clone was recorded only once. The chain carries TRBV29-1 and TRBJ1-1, with 9 bases identical to TRBD1. The CDR3 spans 14 residues. The V gene end was trimmed by 4 bases and the J gene end by 1 base; junction bases not matched to a gene: 4. CDR1 is SQVTM, CDR2 ANQGSEA, per germline. CDR3 in DNA: TGCAGCGTTGTCGGGACAGGGCAGAACACTGAAGCTTTCTTT. Translated: CSVVGTGQNTEAFF.

The rearrangement joins TRBV6-2 or TRBV6-3 to TRBJ2-1; D uncertain. The CDR3 covers 13 residues. Germline V gene data show CDR1 as MNHEY and CDR2 as SVGEGT. The V end was cut by 0 bases, the J end by 2 bases, with 2 bases between. The CDR3, as DNA: TGTGCCAGCAGTTACTCAGCCTACAATGAGCAGTTCTTC. Amino acids: CASSYSAYNEQFF.

V usage is TRBV5-8 and J usage is TRBJ1-1; D is unresolved. With 3 bases removed from V and 0 bases from J, the gap between germline ends came to 9 bases. CDR3 length: 14 amino acids. Germline assignment: CDR1 SGHTS and CDR2 YDEGEE. CDR3 loop: CASSSEFVNTEAFF. CDR3 nucleotide sequence: TGTGCCAGCAGCTCGGAATTCGTGAACACTGAAGCTTTCTTT.

The J gene is TRBJ1-4, the V gene TRBV7-9; D ambiguous. The CDR3 sequence is 14 residues long. Germline V CDR1 and CDR2: SEHNR, FQNEAQ (reference sequence). V gave up 7 bases and J gave up 3 bases, with 12 bases separating them. This CDR3 reads CASTPSGANEKLFF. DNA for the CDR3: TGTGCCAGCACCCCCTCTGGGGCTAATGAAAAACTGTTTTTT.

The J gene is TRBJ2-2, the V gene TRBV9; TRBD2 agrees at 8 bases. This CDR3 spans 14 amino acids. Germline values: CDR1 SGDLS, CDR2 YYNGEE. With V trimmed by 5 bases and J by 3 bases, 3 bases remained unmatched. The CDR3 sequence: CASSYSGDTGELFF. CDR3 bases: TGTGCCAGCAGTTATAGCGGGGACACCGGGGAGCTGTTTTTT.

The rearrangement links TRBV15 to TRBJ1-6; D gene uncertain. Trimming pared 5 bases from V and 8 bases from J, leaving 10 bases between. This CDR3 comprises 13 residues. The germline CDR1 and CDR2 sequences are LNHNV and YYDKDF (reference sequence). CDR3 in DNA: TGTGCCACCAGCGCAGAGAGTCATTCACCCCTCCACTTT. Protein sequence: CATSAESHSPLHF.

This clone has a single count. The genes are TRBV4-2 and TRBJ2-1, with D uncertain. The CDR3 is 15 residues long. Germline CDR1 reads LGHNA; CDR2 reads YNFKEQ. Trimming took off 1 base at V and 1 base at J, with 8 bases between the two ends. This CDR3 reads CASSQGSGSYNEQFF. As DNA, the CDR3 is TGTGCCAGCAGCCAAGGATCTGGGTCCTACAATGAGCAGTTCTTC.